This note documents a single TCR beta chain sequence. Its antigen is unknown. The timepoints at which blood was sampled were baseline, cycle 4 day 1, and cycle 7 day 1. This sample was taken from a study of OX40 agonist ivuxolimab in advanced cancers. Study-wide context: Ivuxolimab, an agonist antibody against OX40 (CD134), was given to patients. Subjects had a mean age of roughly 60 years, with a range of roughly 23 to 79; 82.7% were male.

V lost 6 bases, J lost 3 bases, and 12 bases stayed unmatched. Germline CDR1 and CDR2: SGHTA and FQGNSA. The CDR3 runs 16 residues. TCRdb's table, derived via immunoSEQ multiplex PCR, lists solely in-frame clones and lacks some. Of fewer than 90,000 clones in the sample, around 87% were seen once. General observations from the study: Blood T cells, both CD4+ and CD8+, expanded clonally by week 6 at 0.1 to 3.0 mg/kg.

The specimen comprised CD4+ or CD8+ T cells sorted from blood, sampled in a trial of the OX40 agonist ivuxolimab. V is TRBV7-2 and J is TRBJ2-7, with 9 bases identical to TRBD2. This TCR was sampled from an adult with an advanced solid tumor such as melanoma, head and neck, liver or kidney cancer. In DNA, the CDR3 is TGTGCCAGCAGTTTGGCTAGCGGGGTTGGGAGCTACGAGCAGTACTTC. Translation: CASSLASGVGSYEQYF.